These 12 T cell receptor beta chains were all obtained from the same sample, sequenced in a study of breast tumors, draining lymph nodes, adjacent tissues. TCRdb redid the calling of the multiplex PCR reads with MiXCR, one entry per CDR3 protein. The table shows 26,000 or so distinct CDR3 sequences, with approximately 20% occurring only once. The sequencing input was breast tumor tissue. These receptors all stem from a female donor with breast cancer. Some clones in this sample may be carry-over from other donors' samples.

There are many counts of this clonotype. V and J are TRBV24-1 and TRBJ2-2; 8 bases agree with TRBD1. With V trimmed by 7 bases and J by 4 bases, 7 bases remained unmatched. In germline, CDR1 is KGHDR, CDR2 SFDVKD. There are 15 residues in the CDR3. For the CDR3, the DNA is TGTGCCACCAGCCTCCGGGACAGGTTCACCGGGGAGCTGTTTTTT. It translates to CATSLRDRFTGELFF.

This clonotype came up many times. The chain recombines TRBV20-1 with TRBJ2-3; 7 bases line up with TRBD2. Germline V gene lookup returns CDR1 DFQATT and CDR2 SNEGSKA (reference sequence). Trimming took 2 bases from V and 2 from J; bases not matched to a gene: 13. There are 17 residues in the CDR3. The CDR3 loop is CSARKRFLAEFTDTQYF. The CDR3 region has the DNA TGCAGTGCTAGAAAGAGATTCCTAGCGGAGTTCACAGATACGCAGTATTTT.

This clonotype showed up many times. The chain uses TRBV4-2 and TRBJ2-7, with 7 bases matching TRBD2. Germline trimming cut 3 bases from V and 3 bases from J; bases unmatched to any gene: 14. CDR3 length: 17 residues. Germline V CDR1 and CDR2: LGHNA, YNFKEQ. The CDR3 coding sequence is TGTGCCAGCAGCCAGTTGGGGGGGGGTATAGCGGACTACGAGCAGTACTTC. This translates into CASSQLGGGIADYEQYF.

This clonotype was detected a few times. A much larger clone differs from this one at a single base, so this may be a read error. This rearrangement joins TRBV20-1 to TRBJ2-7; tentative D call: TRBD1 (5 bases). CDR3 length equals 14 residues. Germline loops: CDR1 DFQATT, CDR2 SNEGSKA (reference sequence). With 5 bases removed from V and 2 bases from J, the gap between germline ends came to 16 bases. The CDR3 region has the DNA TGCAGTGCTCTCGATACTGACAGAACCTACGAGCAGTACTTC. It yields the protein CSALDTDRTYEQYF.

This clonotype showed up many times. This CDR3 reads CASYSGPGSNEQFF. In DNA, the CDR3 is TGTGCCAGCTATTCCGGGCCAGGAAGCAATGAGCAGTTCTTC. The rearrangement uses TRBV6-1 and TRBJ2-1; D is unclear. CDR3 length equals 14 residues. Germline V CDR1 and CDR2: MNHNS, SASEGT. V lost 8 bases and J lost 6, with 17 bases in between.

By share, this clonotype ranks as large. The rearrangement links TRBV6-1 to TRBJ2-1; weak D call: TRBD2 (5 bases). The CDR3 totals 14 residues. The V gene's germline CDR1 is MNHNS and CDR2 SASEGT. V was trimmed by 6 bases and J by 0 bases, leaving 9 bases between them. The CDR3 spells CASRDSSSYNEQFF. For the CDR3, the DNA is TGTGCCAGCAGGGACTCGAGCTCCTACAATGAGCAGTTCTTC.

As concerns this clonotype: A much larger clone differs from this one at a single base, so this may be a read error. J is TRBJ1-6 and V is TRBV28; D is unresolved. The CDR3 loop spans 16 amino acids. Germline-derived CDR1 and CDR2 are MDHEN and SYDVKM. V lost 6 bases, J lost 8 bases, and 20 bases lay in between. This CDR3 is CASSPMWASMDSPLHF. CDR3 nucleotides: TGTGCCAGCAGCCCGATGTGGGCCAGTATGGATTCACCCCTCCACTTT.

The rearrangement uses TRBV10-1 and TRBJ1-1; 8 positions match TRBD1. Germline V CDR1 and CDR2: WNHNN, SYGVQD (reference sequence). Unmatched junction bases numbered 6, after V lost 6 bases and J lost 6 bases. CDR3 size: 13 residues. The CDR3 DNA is TGCGCCAGCAGGCTCCGGACAGGGTCTGAAGCTTTCTTT. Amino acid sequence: CASRLRTGSEAFF.

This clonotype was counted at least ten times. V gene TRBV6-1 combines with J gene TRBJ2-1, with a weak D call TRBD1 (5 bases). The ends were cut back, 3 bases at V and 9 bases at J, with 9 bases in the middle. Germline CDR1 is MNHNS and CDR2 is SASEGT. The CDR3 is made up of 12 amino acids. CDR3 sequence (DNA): TGTGCCAGCAGTGAGGCCAGGGTTGAGCAGTTCTTC. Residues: CASSEARVEQFF.

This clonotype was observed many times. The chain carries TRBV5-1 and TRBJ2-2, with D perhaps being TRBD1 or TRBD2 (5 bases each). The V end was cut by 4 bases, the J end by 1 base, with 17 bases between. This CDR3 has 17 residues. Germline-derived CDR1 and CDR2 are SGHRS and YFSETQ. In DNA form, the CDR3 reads TGCGCCAGCAGCCCCCCCGGGACCGCGCTGAACACCGGGGAGCTGTTTTTT. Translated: CASSPPGTALNTGELFF.

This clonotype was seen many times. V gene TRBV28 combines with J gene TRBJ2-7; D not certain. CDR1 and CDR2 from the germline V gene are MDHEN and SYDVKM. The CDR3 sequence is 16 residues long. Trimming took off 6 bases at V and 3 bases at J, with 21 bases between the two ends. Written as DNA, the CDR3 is TGTGCCAGCAGCCCCCCTCCCGGGTATTGGAGCTACGAGCAGTACTTC. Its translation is CASSPPPGYWSYEQYF.

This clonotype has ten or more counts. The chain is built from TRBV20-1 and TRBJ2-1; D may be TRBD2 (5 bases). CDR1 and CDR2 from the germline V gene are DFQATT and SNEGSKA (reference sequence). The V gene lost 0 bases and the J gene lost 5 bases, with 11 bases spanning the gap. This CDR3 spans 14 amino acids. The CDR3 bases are TGCAGTGCTAGAGATGAACTAGGGCACAATGAGCAGTTCTTC. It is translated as CSARDELGHNEQFF.